This T cell receptor beta chain was recorded in a study of blood T cell repertoires in COVID-19. In the study overall: Researchers got acute and convalescent COVID-19 samples from the United States, Italy and Spain. PBMCs, B-cell-depleted T cells, or T cells were the source of the cDNA or gDNA that made up the material.

In the original processing: Using reference gene primer amplification, nucleated cell counts were estimated. Sequenced by immunoSEQ multiplex PCR; TCRdb stores in-frame clones only, minus some. V and J calls and clone size are copied from that table; D and trimming were computed from the DNA. The table lists 85,000 to 90,000 clones, approximately 86% of them singletons. V was pared by 0 bases and J by 0 bases, with 4 bases of the junction left unmatched. This CDR3 spans 16 amino acids. Germline loops: CDR1 SQVTM, CDR2 ANQGSEA. This chain links TRBV29-1 with TRBJ2-1, with 8 bases aligning to TRBD2. This receptor was obtained from a man at least 80 years old with active or convalescent COVID-19. Sequencing was done on a sample of peripheral blood. DNA of the CDR3: TGCAGCGTTGAAGATTACAGCGGGGGCTCCTACAATGAGCAGTTCTTC. It specifies CSVEDYSGGSYNEQFF.